Listed below are T cell receptor beta chains from one sample, sequenced in a study of monozygotic twins with inflammatory bowel disease. TCRdb reprocessed the 5' RACE reads, with one entry per CDR3 protein and no DNA. The sample yields 110,000 to 150,000 distinct CDR3 sequences, of which the top ten take up roughly 1.2%. The sample was blood. The receptors come from a human donor with ulcerative colitis or Crohn's disease, or a healthy co-twin of an affected twin (not recorded which). The CDR3 runs from the conserved cysteine through the conserved F or W.

J	V	CDR3
TRBJ1-6	TRBV12-3/TRBV12-4	CASSLEWNSPLHF
TRBJ1-1	TRBV12-3/TRBV12-4	CASSYAPPNTEAFF
TRBJ1-5	TRBV12-3/TRBV12-4	CASSFDRNQPQHF
TRBJ2-7	TRBV10-3	CAISRGITYEQYF
TRBJ1-1	TRBV13	CASSLDGTVNTEAFF
TRBJ1-5	TRBV6-6	CATATGQPQHF
TRBJ1-6	TRBV7-3	CASRPPGGVNSPLHF
TRBJ2-4	TRBV12-3/TRBV12-4	CASSFFGVVGKNIQYF
TRBJ2-7	TRBV7-2	CASSLRTGASYEQYF
TRBJ1-5	TRBV18	CASSPIQGAEPQHF
TRBJ2-7	TRBV20-1	CSARDAREVAYEQYF
TRBJ2-3	TRBV10-3	CATALTGTSGNADTQYF
TRBJ2-3	TRBV4-1	CASSRLLGADTQYF
TRBJ1-5	TRBV12-3/TRBV12-4	CASRRSQGLFWPQHF
TRBJ2-1	TRBV19	CATLPASDHSYNEQFF
TRBJ1-5	TRBV5-1	CASSLGQGQQPQHF
TRBJ2-2	TRBV27	CASGDGQSYGELFF
TRBJ1-5	TRBV24-1	CATSGSGDEWYQPQHF
TRBJ2-2	TRBV6-5	CASSYARARPRELFF
TRBJ2-1	TRBV12-5	CASAIAGARNEQFF
TRBJ2-4	TRBV7-8	CASSLAQGLAGVPKNIQYF
TRBJ2-2	TRBV25-1	CASSLDDRDLGELFF
TRBJ1-4	TRBV25-1	CASMGSAANEKLFF
TRBJ2-1	TRBV7-2	CASKGGGSSYNEQFF
TRBJ2-7	TRBV7-8	CASSTTRWAEQYF